This is a list of T cell receptor beta chains from one sample in a study of a mutant IDH1 vaccine in newly diagnosed glioma. Which antigens these TCRs recognize remains unknown. Only in-frame clones appear in the TCRdb table, and some are missing; sequencing was by immunoSEQ multiplex PCR. In the table there are tens of thousands of clones, 85% to 90% of which are singletons. The sequences come from PBMCs, collected from a glioma patient whose treatment included an IDH1 peptide vaccine. The receptors were gathered from a man in his forties with glioma. CDR3s include the opening cysteine and the closing phenylalanine or tryptophan. Each record gives: V gene, D gene, clone size, J gene, CDR3 protein, CDR3 DNA. D genes are given only for firm matches. Not all rows give a size; the values are once, few, many and, for expanded clones, a class.

TRBV7-2	NA	NA	TRBJ2-3	CASTLGGAVDTQYF	TGTGCCAGCACCCTGGGGGGGGCCGTAGATACGCAGTATTTT
TRBV19	NA	NA	TRBJ1-3	CASRSRWAGNTIYF	TGTGCCAGTAGATCTAGATGGGCTGGAAACACCATATATTTT
TRBV7-9	NA	NA	TRBJ1-1	CASSWTADTEAFF	TGTGCCAGCAGCTGGACAGCCGACACTGAAGCTTTCTTT
TRBV18	NA	NA	TRBJ1-1	CASSPGLNEAFF	TGTGCCAGCTCACCAGGGCTCAATGAAGCTTTCTTT
TRBV11-3	NA	NA	TRBJ2-3	CASSLEGGGTDTQYF	TGTGCCAGCAGCTTAGAGGGCGGGGGCACAGATACGCAGTATTTT
TRBV9	TRBD1	NA	TRBJ2-3	CASSPTGAVVDTQYF	TGTGCCAGCAGCCCGACAGGGGCGGTTGTAGATACGCAGTATTTT
TRBV19	TRBD2	NA	TRBJ2-1	CASSIKPSGGPNEQFF	TGTGCCAGTAGTATTAAGCCCTCGGGAGGGCCGAATGAGCAGTTCTTC
TRBV6-1	NA	NA	TRBJ2-1	CASSPDYNEQFF	TGTGCCAGCAGTCCAGACTACAATGAGCAGTTCTTC
TRBV9	NA	few	TRBJ1-5	CASSVDGTPQPQHF	TGTGCCAGCAGCGTAGATGGGACGCCTCAGCCCCAGCATTTT
TRBV6-5	NA	NA	TRBJ1-4	CASSYHPREKLFF	TGTGCCAGCAGTTACCACCCCCGTGAAAAACTGTTTTTT
TRBV10-3	NA	NA	TRBJ2-1	CATATASRSSYNEQFF	TGTGCCACCGCGACGGCTAGCCGGAGCTCCTACAATGAGCAGTTCTTC
TRBV13	TRBD1	NA	TRBJ2-3	CASSRSRGLNTDTQYF	TGTGCCAGCAGCCGTAGCAGGGGGCTCAACACAGATACGCAGTATTTT
TRBV7-2	NA	NA	TRBJ1-4	CASSSYEKLFF	TGTGCCAGCAGCTCCTATGAAAAACTGTTTTTT
TRBV14	TRBD2	NA	TRBJ2-5	CASSQAGLAGGETQYF	TGTGCCAGCAGCCAAGCGGGACTAGCGGGAGGAGAGACCCAGTACTTC
TRBV20-1	NA	NA	TRBJ2-3	CSATRQYF	TGCAGTGCTACACGGCAGTATTTT
TRBV9	TRBD1	NA	TRBJ2-7	CASSEQGTEQYF	TGTGCCAGCAGTGAACAGGGGACCGAGCAGTACTTC
TRBV5-6	NA	NA	TRBJ1-5	CASTAPIQGRDNQPQHF	TGTGCCAGCACTGCTCCAATCCAGGGGAGAGACAATCAGCCCCAGCATTTT
TRBV30	NA	NA	TRBJ1-1	CAWSVYDTEAFF	TGTGCCTGGAGTGTATACGACACTGAAGCTTTCTTT
TRBV28	NA	few	TRBJ2-1	CASSLFPMPPSLPNEQFF	TGTGCCAGCAGTTTATTCCCGATGCCTCCCTCACTACCCAATGAGCAGTTCTTC
TRBV4-3	NA	NA	TRBJ2-5	CASSQVPGSETQYF	TGCGCCAGCAGCCAAGTCCCCGGGAGTGAGACCCAGTACTTC
TRBV7-2	TRBD1	NA	TRBJ2-7	CASSRSAGGYEQYF	TGTGCCAGCAGCCGGAGCGCAGGGGGCTACGAGCAGTACTTC
TRBV9	NA	NA	TRBJ1-6	CASQTEPNSPLHF	TGTGCCTCCCAGACGGAGCCTAATTCACCCCTCCACTTT
TRBV19	TRBD1	NA	TRBJ1-1	CASTRDRRRDTEAFF	TGTGCCAGTACCCGGGACAGGCGGAGGGACACTGAAGCTTTCTTT
TRBV9	TRBD1	NA	TRBJ2-2	CASSGTGRLYTGELFF	TGTGCCAGCAGCGGGACAGGAAGGCTATACACCGGGGAGCTGTTTTTT
TRBV6-1	TRBD1	NA	TRBJ1-4	CASRRQGTNEKLFF	TGCGCCAGCAGGAGACAGGGGACTAATGAAAAACTGTTTTTT
TRBV7-9	NA	NA	TRBJ2-3	CASSRGAEPTNTQYF	TGTGCCAGCAGCCGAGGGGCCGAACCGACGAATACGCAGTATTTT
TRBV7-9	NA	NA	TRBJ2-2	CASSPKTGSTGELFF	TGTGCCAGCAGCCCGAAGACAGGTTCCACCGGGGAGCTGTTTTTT
TRBV13	NA	NA	TRBJ1-4	CASSLEASEKLFF	TGTGCCAGCAGCTTAGAAGCGAGTGAAAAACTGTTTTTT
TRBV28	NA	few	TRBJ1-2	CASSPPDHSGGYTF	TGTGCCAGCAGTCCTCCCGACCACTCAGGTGGCTACACCTTC
TRBV6-5	NA	NA	TRBJ1-2	CASSYSPAAPWYGYTF	TGTGCCAGCAGTTACTCCCCGGCGGCCCCTTGGTATGGCTACACCTTC
TRBV2	NA	NA	TRBJ2-2	CASKTMEYGELFF	TGTGCCAGCAAAACCATGGAGTACGGGGAGCTGTTTTTT
TRBV4-1	NA	NA	TRBJ1-4	CASSLYRDSSLLRGEKLFF	TGCGCCAGCAGCCTGTACCGGGACTCCTCCTTACTAAGGGGCGAAAAACTGTTTTTT